The 24 T cell receptor beta chains listed next were all sequenced from one sample in a study of OX40 agonist ivuxolimab in advanced cancers. TCRdb keeps only in-frame clones here, not all; method: immunoSEQ multiplex PCR. The top ten clones hold about 0.8% of a sample with more than 75,000 clones, approximately 91% of them seen once. Sequencing was performed on CD4+ or CD8+ T cells sorted from blood, taken in a trial of the OX40 agonist ivuxolimab. The receptors come from an adult with an advanced solid tumor such as melanoma, head and neck, liver or kidney cancer.

The gene calls are TRBV20-1 and TRBJ1-2; D is uncertain. CDR3 length equals 11 residues. Between the trimmed V and J ends, which lost 7 bases and 1 base, there was a span of 7 bases. The V gene's germline CDR1 is DFQATT and CDR2 SNEGSKA (reference sequence). CDR3 sequence reads: CSVGVNYGYTF. The CDR3 nucleotides read TGCAGTGTTGGAGTTAACTATGGCTACACCTTC.

The chain links TRBV9 to TRBJ2-1; a possible D gene is TRBD2 (6 bases). The V and J ends lost 7 bases and 7 bases respectively, with 18 bases between them. This CDR3 is 14 amino acids long. Per germline, CDR1 SGDLS and CDR2 YYNGEE. CDR3 DNA sequence: TGTGCCAGCGGGCGGGACGGCCTTGGGAATGAGCAGTTCTTC. As protein: CASGRDGLGNEQFF. The whole variable domain, remainder taken from reference TRBV9 and TRBJ2-1, is DSGVTQTPKHLITATGQRVTLRCSPRSGDLSVYWYQQSLDQGLQFLIQYYNGEERAKGNILERFSAQQFPDLHSELNLSSLELGDSALYFCASGRDGLGNEQFFGPGTRLTVL.

The chain recombines TRBV28 with TRBJ1-5; D ambiguous. Trimming took off 7 bases at V and 3 bases at J, with 7 bases between the two ends. Germline CDR1 is MDHEN and CDR2 is SYDVKM. This CDR3 comprises 12 residues. The chain's CDR3 is CASKKNNQPQHF. As DNA, the CDR3 is TGTGCCAGCAAAAAAAACAATCAGCCCCAGCATTTT.

This chain's CDR3 is CASSEQAVPGAQHF. In nucleotides, the CDR3 is TGTGCCAGTAGTGAACAGGCGGTCCCTGGGGCCCAGCATTTT. This sequence joins TRBV19 and TRBJ1-5; TRBD1 is a possible D gene (5 bases). The CDR3 sequence is 14 residues long. CDR1 and CDR2 from the germline V gene are LNHDA and SQIVND (reference sequence). V shed 5 bases and J shed 11 bases, with 19 bases lying between them.

The chain employs TRBV5-6 and TRBJ1-2, with a possible D match to TRBD1 (5 bases). Germline loops: CDR1 SGHDT, CDR2 YYEEEE. V was pared by 4 bases and J by 6 bases, with 16 bases between. The CDR3 has 14 amino acids. CDR3 coding DNA: TGTGCCAGCAGCGACCGACAGCTGGTCAATGGCTACACCTTC. It codes for CASSDRQLVNGYTF.

CDR3 sequence: CASSEPGKNYGYTF. The CDR3 DNA sequence: TGTGCCAGCAGCGAGCCCGGCAAGAACTATGGCTACACCTTC. The chain recombines TRBV5-4 with TRBJ1-2; no clear D. Germline-derived CDR1 and CDR2 are SGHNT and YYREEE (reference sequence). CDR3 length: 14 residues. Trimming removed 4 bases from V and 2 bases from J, with 12 bases in between.

The chain links TRBV18 to TRBJ1-5, with a weak D call TRBD1 (6 bases). Deletions cut 3 bases from V and 0 bases from J, with 6 bases between. This CDR3 is built from 14 residues. Per germline, CDR1 KGHSH and CDR2 LQKENI. DNA of the CDR3: TGTGCCAGCTCACCGGACAGTAGCAATCAGCCCCAGCATTTT. Its translation: CASSPDSSNQPQHF.

J is TRBJ2-4 and V is TRBV19, with no clear D. Germline-derived CDR1 and CDR2 are LNHDA and SQIVND (reference sequence). This CDR3 is 16 amino acids long. V was cut by 3 bases and J by 0 bases, with 12 bases left in between. The CDR3 DNA is TGTGCCAGTAGTATGGGCCGAGGTTTAGCCAAAAACATTCAGTACTTC. Protein sequence: CASSMGRGLAKNIQYF.

This chain joins TRBV14 and TRBJ1-5; 7 positions match TRBD1. The CDR3 loop spans 15 amino acids. CDR1 and CDR2 from the germline V gene are SGHDN and FVKESK. V lost 6 bases, J lost 2 bases, and 7 bases stayed unmatched. DNA for the CDR3: TGTGCCAGCAGGCCCAGGGGGTCGGGCAATCAGCCCCAGCATTTT. Amino acid sequence: CASRPRGSGNQPQHF.

The J gene is TRBJ2-2, the V gene TRBV7-9; possibly TRBD1 for D (7 bases). Trimming cost V 1 base and J 3 bases, with 15 bases left between them. From germline, CDR1 is SEHNR and CDR2 FQNEAQ (reference sequence). This CDR3 is built from 17 residues. Written as DNA, the CDR3 is TGTGCCAGCAGCTTAGAGAGGAGGGGGCGTGACACCGGGGAGCTGTTTTTT. It translates to CASSLERRGRDTGELFF.

This clone was recorded once. V gene TRBV2 combines with J gene TRBJ1-1; D unclear. CDR1 is SNHLY and CDR2 is FYNNEI in the germline V gene. Trimming took 5 bases from V and 6 from J, leaving 7 bases between them. The CDR3 is 11 amino acids. The CDR3 nucleotides read TGTGCCAGCAGTCGCGACTCTGAAGCTTTCTTT. This encodes CASSRDSEAFF.

The CDR3, as DNA: TGTGCCAGCGGACTGGAACAAGAGACCCAGTACTTC. Translated: CASGLEQETQYF. The V call is TRBV28, the J call TRBJ2-5; tentative D call: TRBD2 (5 bases). The V end lost 8 bases, the J end lost 2 bases, and 9 bases lay between the germline ends. From germline, CDR1 is MDHEN and CDR2 SYDVKM. This CDR3 comprises 12 residues.

V gene TRBV30 combines with J gene TRBJ2-3; no clear D gene. Trimming removed 0 bases from V and 5 bases from J, with 3 bases in between. Germline CDR1 GTSNPN, CDR2 SVGIG (reference sequence). The CDR3 covers 11 residues. CDR3: CAWSVEDTQYF. DNA for the CDR3: TGTGCCTGGAGTGTAGAAGATACGCAGTATTTT.

The chain has TRBV19 and TRBJ1-2; no clear D. This CDR3 has 10 residues. Germline V gene sequence: CDR1 LNHDA, CDR2 SQIVND (reference sequence). Trimming stripped 10 bases from V and 3 bases from J, with 6 bases between. The CDR3 loop reads CATKDYGYTF. In nucleotides, the CDR3 is TGTGCCACCAAGGACTATGGCTACACCTTC.

V and J are TRBV5-1 and TRBJ2-1, with TRBD2 matching 13 bases. Per the germline V gene, CDR1 is SGHRS and CDR2 is YFSETQ. The CDR3 sequence is 16 residues long. V lost 2 bases, J lost 9 bases, and 8 bases stayed unmatched. Here the CDR3 DNA reads TGCGCCAGCAGCTTCCCAGGACTAGCGGGAGTGGTTGAGCAGTTCTTC. This gives the protein CASSFPGLAGVVEQFF.

This chain links TRBV11-3 with TRBJ2-1, with a weak D call TRBD1 (6 bases). Germline CDR1 is SGHNT and CDR2 is YENEEA. The V gene lost 1 base and the J gene lost 0 bases, with 13 bases spanning the gap. This CDR3 has 17 residues. The CDR3 region has the DNA TGTGCCAGCAGCTTAGGCGGACAGTCCCACTCCTACAATGAGCAGTTCTTC. Amino acid sequence: CASSLGGQSHSYNEQFF.

The genes are TRBV2 and TRBJ2-1; D is unclear. CDR1 is SNHLY and CDR2 is FYNNEI in the germline V gene. Between the trimmed V and J ends, which lost 5 bases and 7 bases, there was a span of 9 bases. The CDR3 runs 12 residues. In DNA, the CDR3 is TGTGCCAGCAGTTACGGCTGGAATGAGCAGTTCTTC. It is translated as CASSYGWNEQFF.

The chain joins TRBV7-9 to TRBJ1-1; D is unresolved. V was pared by 3 bases and J by 4 bases, with 9 bases between. This CDR3 has 13 amino acids. Per the germline V gene, CDR1 is SEHNR and CDR2 is FQNEAQ (reference sequence). The DNA for the CDR3 is TGTGCCAGCAGCTTTCTAGGAGGCACTGAAGCTTTCTTT. Encoded protein: CASSFLGGTEAFF.

The chain carries TRBV25-1 and TRBJ1-4; 7 bases line up with TRBD1. CDR1 MGHDK and CDR2 SYGVNS come from the germline V gene. This CDR3 has 11 amino acids. With V trimmed by 5 bases and J by 14 bases, 5 bases remained unmatched. The CDR3 is CASSQQGDLFF. The CDR3 nucleotides read TGTGCCAGCAGTCAGCAGGGGGATCTGTTTTTT. The variable domain in full, with the rest retrieved from reference TRBV25-1 and TRBJ1-4, is EADIYQTPRYLVIGTGKKITLECSQTMGHDKMYWYQQDPGMELHLIHYSYGVNSTEKGDLSSESTVSRIRTEHFPLTLESARPSHTSQYLCASSQQGDLFFGSGTQLSVL.

This clone was counted only a few times. This chain links TRBV29-1 with TRBJ2-5; unclear D gene. Germline CDR1 SQVTM, CDR2 ANQGSEA. Deletions cut 7 bases from V and 4 bases from J, with 10 bases between. CDR3 length: 11 amino acids. The CDR3 bases are TGCAGCGCCGTTCCATCAGAGACCCAGTACTTC. Its translation is CSAVPSETQYF. Based on the CDR3 plus reference TRBV29-1 and TRBJ2-5, the full variable domain is SAVISQKPSRDICQRGTSLTIQCQVDSQVTMMFWYRQQPGQSLTLIATANQGSEATYESGFVIDKFPISRPNLTFSTLTVSNMSPEDSSIYLCSAVPSETQYFGPGTRLLVL.

The chain recombines TRBV6-1 with TRBJ2-1; D uncertain. Germline CDR1 and CDR2: MNHNS and SASEGT. Trimming shortened V by 7 bases and J by 0 bases, and 10 bases separated the two germline ends. This CDR3 has 14 amino acids. The CDR3 is CASMPGSSYNEQFF. The DNA of the CDR3 is TGTGCCAGCATGCCGGGCTCCTCCTACAATGAGCAGTTCTTC.

This clone was seen only once. The chain uses TRBV7-8 and TRBJ2-7; no reliable D call. The CDR3 consists of 14 residues. Germline CDR1 is SGHVS and CDR2 is FQNEAQ. Trimming removed 3 bases from V and 0 bases from J, with 9 bases in between. The CDR3 DNA is TGTGCCAGCAGCTTGACTTACGTCTCCTACGAGCAGTACTTC. It encodes CASSLTYVSYEQYF. Based on the CDR3 plus reference TRBV7-8 and TRBJ2-7, the full variable domain is GAGVSQSPRYKVAKRGQDVALRCDPISGHVSLFWYQQALGQGPEFLTYFQNEAQLDKSGLPSDRFFAERPEGSVSTLKIQRTQQEDSAVYLCASSLTYVSYEQYFGPGTRLTVT.

The rearrangement uses TRBV18 and TRBJ2-5; weak D call: TRBD1 (6 bases). With the DNA end fitting TRBJ2-7 better, the J assignment may be wrong. Germline loops: CDR1 KGHSH, CDR2 LQKENI. The CDR3 covers 14 residues. CDR3 loop: CASSSGTNEYEQYF. DNA of the CDR3: TGTGCCAGCTCGTCCGGGACAAATGAGTACGAGCAGTACTTC.

In regard to this clone: This CDR3 is missing its conserved last phenylalanine or tryptophan, likely due to a read error. The DNA is left out, because the CDR3 cannot be placed on it with certainty; the CDR3 is given as TCRdb lists it. This sequence joins TRBV23-1 and TRBJ2-7; TRBD2 is the table's D call, not checked against the DNA. TRBV23-1 is an ORF for which the function is uncertain. The CDR3 region is 10 residues in length, termini included. CDR3 loop: CASSQSLYIS.